This T cell receptor (beta chain) came from a study of control samples from healthy donors and cancer patients (dated by TCRdb to 2020 to 2021). Regarding this clone: Which antigen it targets is not known. Nothing much larger sits one base from this clone, and base qualities are not available.

Receptor amplification or capture employed the immunoSEQ multiplex PCR assay. TCRdb re-hosts the immuneACCESS table, in-frame sequences only. Its copies lack some clones; in the studies checked, an unresolved V gene accounts for under half of them, and the cause for the rest is not known. Across this sample there are 120,000 or so clones, with 80% to 95% seen only once. The ten largest account for about 2.5% of the sample. At the junction V is shortened by 2 bases and J by 1 base, with 7 bases in between. The CDR3 covers 13 residues, taking in both the cysteine and the phenylalanine. The kept DNA is CDR3 alone, 39 bases in frame from the first base. The germline V gene (reference sequence) specifies GTSNPN as CDR1 and SVGIG as CDR2.

This sequence was found in a man aged 18-30 years in good health. The sample comprised blood. This chain is built from TRBV30 and TRBJ2-3; the D gene lacks a confident call. The DNA is TGTGCCTGGAGTCTCGCGGGCACAGATACGCAGTATTTT. The encoded protein is CAWSLAGTDTQYF.